This is a list of T cell receptor beta chains from one sample in a study of blood T cells in healthy people across ages. One entry per CDR3 protein results from TCRdb running MiXCR on the 5' RACE reads. The repertoire consists of over 1,300,000 distinct CDR3 sequences, with around 55% occurring once and the leading ten covering 5% to 7%. The sample consisted of blood. These receptor sequences come from a man between 18 and 29 years old in good health. The CDR3 runs from the conserved cysteine through the conserved F or W. D genes are given only for firm matches. Not all rows give a size; the values are once, few, many and, for expanded clones, a class.

j_call: TRBJ1-1; d_call: TRBD1; clone_size: .; v_call: TRBV11-2; cdr3_aa: CASSPDRATEAFF; cdr3_nt: TGTGCCAGCAGCCCTGACAGGGCCACTGAAGCTTTCTTT
j_call: TRBJ2-1; d_call: TRBD1; clone_size: .; v_call: TRBV29-1; cdr3_aa: CSATGDEQFF; cdr3_nt: TGCAGCGCTACAGGGGATGAGCAGTTCTTC
j_call: TRBJ2-1; d_call: .; clone_size: .; v_call: TRBV29-1; cdr3_aa: CSVFYNEQFF; cdr3_nt: TGCAGCGTGTTTTACAATGAGCAGTTCTTC
j_call: TRBJ2-5; d_call: .; clone_size: few; v_call: TRBV9; cdr3_aa: CASSRYDSLRETQYF; cdr3_nt: TGTGCCAGCAGTCGATACGACAGTCTAAGAGAGACCCAGTACTTC
j_call: TRBJ1-1; d_call: TRBD1; clone_size: few; v_call: TRBV29-1; cdr3_aa: CSVAGGGLNTEAFF; cdr3_nt: TGCAGCGTTGCAGGGGGGGGCCTGAACACTGAAGCTTTCTTT
j_call: TRBJ2-5; d_call: .; clone_size: .; v_call: TRBV6-4; cdr3_aa: CASSDKRAKNQETQYF; cdr3_nt: TGTGCCAGCAGTGACAAGAGAGCTAAAAACCAAGAGACCCAGTACTTC
j_call: TRBJ1-4; d_call: .; clone_size: .; v_call: TRBV28; cdr3_aa: CGGRDEKLFF; cdr3_nt: TGTGGAGGCAGAGATGAAAAACTGTTTTTT
j_call: TRBJ1-5; d_call: .; clone_size: .; v_call: TRBV6-5; cdr3_aa: CASSPNTFDPPQHF; cdr3_nt: TGTGCCAGCAGTCCAAACACCTTTGATCCGCCCCAGCATTTT
j_call: TRBJ1-1; d_call: TRBD1; clone_size: .; v_call: TRBV4-3; cdr3_aa: CASSQLAGGQSSEAFF; cdr3_nt: TGCGCCAGCAGCCAACTTGCAGGGGGACAGTCGAGTGAAGCTTTCTTT
j_call: TRBJ1-4; d_call: .; clone_size: .; v_call: TRBV29-1; cdr3_aa: CSVAVTGREKLFF; cdr3_nt: TGCAGCGTCGCAGTTACAGGAAGGGAAAAACTGTTTTTT
j_call: TRBJ1-2; d_call: .; clone_size: .; v_call: TRBV15; cdr3_aa: CATSREPDPATNYGYTF; cdr3_nt: TGTGCCACCAGCAGAGAACCCGACCCTGCTACTAACTATGGCTACACCTTC
j_call: TRBJ1-5; d_call: TRBD1; clone_size: once; v_call: TRBV12-3/TRBV12-4; cdr3_aa: CASSSGTGGLGSNQPQHF; cdr3_nt: TGTGCCAGCAGTTCCGGGACAGGGGGCTTGGGGAGCAATCAGCCCCAGCATTTT
j_call: TRBJ1-1; d_call: .; clone_size: .; v_call: TRBV7-6; cdr3_aa: CASSSGQSGGYTEAFF; cdr3_nt: TGTGCCAGCAGCTCCGGACAGTCGGGCGGGTACACTGAAGCTTTCTTT
j_call: TRBJ2-5; d_call: .; clone_size: .; v_call: TRBV20-1; cdr3_aa: CSAPPSQGQETQYF; cdr3_nt: TGCAGTGCCCCCCCGTCACAGGGCCAAGAGACCCAGTACTTC
j_call: TRBJ2-7; d_call: TRBD2; clone_size: .; v_call: TRBV11-2; cdr3_aa: CASSLDGGDEQYF; cdr3_nt: TGTGCCAGCAGCTTAGATGGGGGGGATGAGCAGTACTTC
j_call: TRBJ2-3; d_call: .; clone_size: few; v_call: TRBV6-6; cdr3_aa: CASDELGYF; cdr3_nt: TGTGCCAGCGATGAACTTGGGTATTTT
j_call: TRBJ2-7; d_call: TRBD1; clone_size: once; v_call: TRBV5-5; cdr3_aa: CASSLDRALGGEQYF; cdr3_nt: TGTGCCAGCAGCCTGGACAGGGCCTTAGGGGGCGAGCAGTACTTC
j_call: TRBJ1-2; d_call: TRBD1; clone_size: .; v_call: TRBV7-9; cdr3_aa: CASSLNTGGNWAGYTF; cdr3_nt: TGTGCCAGCAGCTTAAATACAGGGGGAAATTGGGCTGGCTACACCTTC
j_call: TRBJ2-2; d_call: .; clone_size: .; v_call: TRBV28; cdr3_aa: CASSWAGKDGELFF; cdr3_nt: TGTGCCAGCAGTTGGGCAGGGAAGGACGGGGAGCTGTTTTTT
j_call: TRBJ2-3; d_call: TRBD1; clone_size: .; v_call: TRBV27; cdr3_aa: CASSLQGAGADTQYF; cdr3_nt: TGTGCCAGCAGTTTACAGGGGGCTGGGGCAGATACGCAGTATTTT
j_call: TRBJ1-2; d_call: .; clone_size: .; v_call: TRBV6-2/TRBV6-3; cdr3_aa: CASSRPPGYDNYGYTF; cdr3_nt: TGTGCCAGCAGTCGACCCCCAGGGTACGATAACTATGGCTACACCTTC
j_call: TRBJ2-3; d_call: TRBD2; clone_size: .; v_call: TRBV25-1; cdr3_aa: CASSEGGRGEPDTQYF; cdr3_nt: TGTGCCAGCAGTGAGGGTGGGCGGGGGGAGCCAGATACGCAGTATTTT
j_call: TRBJ2-7; d_call: .; clone_size: .; v_call: TRBV20-1; cdr3_aa: CSATRGRGNEQYF; cdr3_nt: TGCAGTGCAACTAGGGGACGGGGGAACGAGCAGTACTTC
j_call: TRBJ2-3; d_call: .; clone_size: once; v_call: TRBV28; cdr3_aa: CASRAPGGSTDTQYF; cdr3_nt: TGTGCCAGTAGAGCCCCAGGGGGGAGCACAGATACGCAGTATTTT
j_call: TRBJ1-2; d_call: .; clone_size: few; v_call: TRBV7-2; cdr3_aa: CASSPDRHGYTF; cdr3_nt: TGTGCCAGCAGCCCCGATAGACATGGCTACACCTTC
j_call: TRBJ1-2; d_call: TRBD1; clone_size: .; v_call: TRBV6-5; cdr3_aa: CASSYSTTGGGYGYTF; cdr3_nt: TGTGCCAGCAGTTACTCCACTACAGGGGGCGGCTATGGCTACACCTTC
j_call: TRBJ1-1; d_call: .; clone_size: .; v_call: TRBV27; cdr3_aa: CASSLQGVAEAFF; cdr3_nt: TGTGCCAGCAGTTTACAGGGTGTTGCTGAAGCTTTCTTT
j_call: TRBJ2-5; d_call: .; clone_size: .; v_call: TRBV19; cdr3_aa: CASSMSLETQYF; cdr3_nt: TGTGCCAGTAGTATGTCACTGGAGACCCAGTACTTC
j_call: TRBJ2-3; d_call: TRBD2; clone_size: .; v_call: TRBV6-2/TRBV6-3; cdr3_aa: CASSYPLRRGTTDTQYF; cdr3_nt: TGTGCCAGCAGTTACCCCCTCAGGCGGGGGACCACAGATACGCAGTATTTT
j_call: TRBJ1-1; d_call: .; clone_size: .; v_call: TRBV4-1; cdr3_aa: CASSQVIGRTEAFF; cdr3_nt: TGCGCCAGCAGCCAAGTCATCGGGAGGACTGAAGCTTTCTTT
j_call: TRBJ2-7; d_call: .; clone_size: .; v_call: TRBV7-8; cdr3_aa: CASSLDGTQYEQYF; cdr3_nt: TGTGCCAGCAGCTTAGATGGGACACAGTACGAGCAGTACTTC
j_call: TRBJ2-3; d_call: TRBD1; clone_size: .; v_call: TRBV5-1; cdr3_aa: CASSLAGTGGVTDTQYF; cdr3_nt: TGCGCCAGCAGCTTGGCCGGGACAGGGGGAGTAACAGATACGCAGTATTTT
j_call: TRBJ2-1; d_call: TRBD2; clone_size: .; v_call: TRBV7-9; cdr3_aa: CASSPVLGTSGWGAYNEQFF; cdr3_nt: TGTGCCAGCAGCCCCGTACTCGGGACTAGCGGGTGGGGTGCCTACAATGAGCAGTTCTTC
j_call: TRBJ1-2; d_call: .; clone_size: .; v_call: TRBV12-3/TRBV12-4; cdr3_aa: CASSARPVVGPNYGYTF; cdr3_nt: TGTGCCAGCAGTGCTCGCCCTGTGGTTGGTCCGAACTATGGCTACACCTTC
j_call: TRBJ2-4; d_call: .; clone_size: once; v_call: TRBV12-3/TRBV12-4; cdr3_aa: CASSFGGPRGEEQYF; cdr3_nt: TGTGCCAGCAGTTTCGGGGGGCCGCGCGGAGAAGAGCAGTACTTC
j_call: TRBJ2-7; d_call: TRBD1; clone_size: few; v_call: TRBV9; cdr3_aa: CASSVTGQAAHEQYF; cdr3_nt: TGTGCCAGCAGCGTAACCGGACAGGCTGCCCACGAGCAGTACTTC